The 29 T cell receptor beta chains listed next were all sequenced from one sample in a study of T cell responses to AZD1222 COVID-19 vaccine. Repertoires were generated with immunoSEQ multiplex PCR, while TCRdb's copy carries only in-frame clones and drops some. The sample holds roughly 110,000 clones, about 89% seen once. The sample in question was peripheral blood, obtained on day 0 of AZD1222 vaccination. The origin of the receptors is an adult in good health.

The chain has TRBV30 and TRBJ2-7, with a weak D call TRBD1 (5 bases). Germline V gene sequence: CDR1 GTSNPN, CDR2 SVGIG (reference sequence). The CDR3 runs 13 residues. V lost 2 bases, J lost 7 bases, and 15 bases lay in between. DNA of the CDR3: TGTGCCTGGAGTTCCCGGACACGTGGGGAGCAGTACTTC. Translation gives CAWSSRTRGEQYF.

The chain links TRBV19 to TRBJ1-2; TRBD1 might be the D (6 bases). From germline, CDR1 is LNHDA and CDR2 SQIVND (reference sequence). The CDR3 spans 13 residues. V was trimmed by 4 bases and J by 3 bases, leaving 9 bases between them. As DNA, the CDR3 is TGTGCCAGTAGTAAAACAGGGTACTATGGCTACACCTTC. It translates to CASSKTGYYGYTF.

The rearrangement uses TRBV6-5 and TRBJ1-5; D not certain. CDR3 length: 13 residues. Trimming cost V 6 bases and J 3 bases, with 9 bases left between them. Germline assignment: CDR1 MNHEY and CDR2 SVGAGI. The CDR3 sequence is CASSLGHNQPQHF. CDR3 coding DNA: TGTGCCAGCAGCCTCGGCCACAATCAGCCCCAGCATTTT.

The chain recombines TRBV5-4 with TRBJ2-3; possibly TRBD2 for D (6 bases). Germline V gives CDR1 SGHNT, CDR2 YYREEE (reference sequence). V lost 6 bases and J lost 0, with 14 bases in between. The CDR3 covers 15 residues. The CDR3 spells CASNTRRGSTDTQYF. CDR3 in DNA: TGTGCCAGCAATACCCGGAGGGGCAGCACAGATACGCAGTATTTT.

This chain links TRBV5-5 with TRBJ2-3; D is possibly TRBD2 (5 bases). The CDR3 spans 16 residues. Germline CDR1 SGHKS, CDR2 YYEKEE (reference sequence). V was trimmed by 2 bases and J by 4 bases, leaving 17 bases between them. CDR3 nucleotide sequence: TGTGCCAGCAGCTTAGTGGCTAGCCGGGGTTCAGATACGCAGTATTTT. Translation: CASSLVASRGSDTQYF. Supplemented by reference TRBV5-5 and TRBJ2-3, the full variable domain reads DAGVTQSPTHLIKTRGQQVTLRCSPISGHKSVSWYQQVLGQGPQFIFQYYEKEERGRGNFPDRFSARQFPNYSSELNVNALLLGDSALYLCASSLVASRGSDTQYFGPGTRLTVL.

This chain connects TRBV15 to TRBJ1-1, with TRBD1 matching 7 bases. V shed 5 bases, J shed 10 bases, and the junction held 13 bases outside the gene matches. CDR3 size: 14 residues. Germline-derived CDR1 and CDR2 are LNHNV and YYDKDF (reference sequence). CDR3 DNA sequence: TGTGCCACCAGCCGACCTCCTACAGGGGCTGGAGCTTTCTTT. It yields the protein CATSRPPTGAGAFF. Together with reference TRBV15 and TRBJ1-1, the CDR3 gives the full variable domain: DAMVIQNPRYQVTQFGKPVTLSCSQTLNHNVMYWYQQKSSQAPKLLFHYYDKDFNNEADTPDNFQSRRPNTSFCFLDIRSPGLGDTAMYLCATSRPPTGAGAFFGQGTRLTVV.

In DNA form, the CDR3 reads TGTGCCAGCAACCTAAAGAGGACAGCTGAAGCTTTCTTT. Protein sequence: CASNLKRTAEAFF. The chain combines TRBV6-5 with TRBJ1-1; D perhaps matches TRBD1 (6 bases). The CDR3 sequence is 13 residues long. V dropped 7 bases and J dropped 6 bases, with 15 bases sitting between them. Germline V CDR1 and CDR2: MNHEY, SVGAGI.

The rearrangement links TRBV18 to TRBJ1-1, with 9 bases identical to TRBD1. This CDR3 region has 16 residues. The germline gives CDR1 KGHSH, CDR2 LQKENI. With V trimmed by 2 bases and J by 0 bases, 4 bases remained unmatched. The CDR3 nucleotides read TGTGCCAGCTCACCAGTACAGGGGGCCTTGAACACTGAAGCTTTCTTT. Translating gives CASSPVQGALNTEAFF.

The CDR3 region is CASSLAAGPGGGYTF. DNA for the CDR3: TGTGCCAGCAGCTTAGCGGCAGGCCCTGGGGGTGGCTACACCTTC. The V gene is TRBV7-2, the J gene TRBJ1-2, with a possible D match to TRBD1 (5 bases). The CDR3 is 15 residues long. Trimming took 0 bases from V and 7 from J, leaving 15 bases between them. Germline CDR1 and CDR2: SGHTA and FQGNSA.

The CDR3 region is CASSRGEGSYEQYF. The CDR3 DNA reads as TGTGCCAGCAGTCGAGGAGAGGGGTCCTACGAGCAGTACTTC. The chain employs TRBV27 and TRBJ2-7; tentatively, D is TRBD1 or TRBD2 (5 bases each). From germline, CDR1 is MNHEY and CDR2 SMNVEV (reference sequence). Trimming left V 5 bases short and J 1 base short, with 12 bases between. The CDR3 loop spans 14 amino acids.

In this sample, this clone turned up a few times. This chain joins TRBV7-9 and TRBJ1-6; 7 bases agree with TRBD1. V trimming: 8 bases; J trimming: 9 bases; junction bases outside the gene matches: 7. This CDR3 spans 13 amino acids. CDR1 is SEHNR and CDR2 is FQNEAQ in the germline V gene (reference sequence). CDR3 nucleotides: TGTGCCAGCCAGGGGGAAAGGAGTTCACCCCTCCACTTT. Translated, it gives CASQGERSSPLHF.

This chain joins TRBV27 and TRBJ1-6; tentative D call: TRBD1 (6 bases). This CDR3 is built from 17 residues. V lost 2 bases to trimming and J lost 5 bases, with 16 bases between them. Germline CDR1 reads MNHEY; CDR2 reads SMNVEV (reference sequence). The CDR3 sequence is CASSLRGSQLNNSPLHF. As DNA, the CDR3 is TGTGCCAGCAGTTTAAGGGGGTCCCAATTGAATAATTCACCCCTCCACTTT.

This chain links TRBV18 with TRBJ2-7, with 9 bases that match TRBD1. V lost 3 bases to trimming and J lost 1 base; unmatched junction nucleotides: 4. Germline lookup yields CDR1 KGHSH and CDR2 LQKENI. This CDR3 is built from 15 residues. CDR3 sequence: CASSPQGTGSYEQYF. The CDR3 coding sequence is TGTGCCAGCTCACCTCAAGGGACAGGGTCCTACGAGCAGTACTTC.

This chain links TRBV4-2 with TRBJ1-2, with 10 bases identical to TRBD1. After removal of 4 bases from V and 7 bases from J, the junction contained 9 bases not matched to a gene. The CDR3 covers 15 residues. Germline CDR1 is LGHNA and CDR2 is YNFKEQ. CDR3 DNA: TGTGCCAGCAGCCCATCAGGGACAGGGGTTGGTGGCTACACCTTC. The encoded protein is CASSPSGTGVGGYTF.

V gene TRBV28 combines with J gene TRBJ2-2; 7 bases are shared with TRBD1. There are 15 residues in the CDR3. Losses at the gene ends were 4 bases for V and 2 bases for J; bases not matched to a gene: 4. The V gene's germline CDR1 is MDHEN and CDR2 SYDVKM. CDR3 nucleotides: TGTGCCAGCAGTTCGCAGGGGGATAACACCGGGGAGCTGTTTTTT. It yields the protein CASSSQGDNTGELFF. Full variable domain (remainder filled in from reference TRBV28 and TRBJ2-2): DVKVTQSSRYLVKRTGEKVFLECVQDMDHENMFWYRQDPGLGLRLIYFSYDVKMKEKGDIPEGYSVSREKKERFSLILESASTNQTSMYLCASSSQGDNTGELFFGEGSRLTVL.

The chain links TRBV27 to TRBJ1-6; D unresolved. The V gene's germline CDR1 is MNHEY and CDR2 SMNVEV (reference sequence). The V end was cut by 6 bases, the J end by 9 bases, with 15 bases between. The CDR3 totals 14 residues. The CDR3 coding sequence is TGTGCCAGCAGCCGGACCTTTCTCGGTTCACCCCTCCACTTT. Residues: CASSRTFLGSPLHF.

This clone was detected only a few times. The genes are TRBV27 and TRBJ1-3, with D tentatively TRBD1 (6 bases). The V and J ends lost 6 bases and 0 bases respectively, with 9 bases between them. The CDR3 totals 14 residues. Germline V gene data show CDR1 as MNHEY and CDR2 as SMNVEV (reference sequence). In nucleotides, the CDR3 is TGTGCCAGCAGGACAGGTCCCTCTGGAAACACCATATATTTT. This sequence encodes CASRTGPSGNTIYF.

This clone was recorded once. The rearrangement uses TRBV13 and TRBJ2-2; a possible D gene is TRBD1 (6 bases). The V and J ends lost 5 bases and 3 bases respectively, with 16 bases between them. The germline V gene encodes CDR1 PRHDT and CDR2 FYEKMQ (reference sequence). CDR3 length: 16 residues. CDR3 in amino acids: CASSPILGGDTGELFF. In DNA form, the CDR3 reads TGTGCCAGCAGCCCGATCCTAGGGGGAGACACCGGGGAGCTGTTTTTT.

The rearrangement links TRBV5-1 to TRBJ1-3; D unresolved. V was pared by 4 bases and J by 3 bases, with 20 bases between. Germline V CDR1 and CDR2: SGHRS, YFSETQ. The CDR3 runs to 17 residues. The CDR3 loop is CASSLPRVLTRGNTIYF. The CDR3 region has the DNA TGCGCCAGCAGCCTCCCCCGGGTTTTGACGCGTGGAAACACCATATATTTT.

V is TRBV19 and J is TRBJ2-7; TRBD1 is a possible D gene (5 bases). Germline V lookup: CDR1 LNHDA, CDR2 SQIVND (reference sequence). The CDR3 has 14 amino acids. V lost 3 bases to trimming and J lost 4 bases, with 13 bases between them. CDR3 amino acids: CASSMGLGWYEQYF. The CDR3 coding sequence is TGTGCCAGTAGTATGGGGCTCGGGTGGTACGAGCAGTACTTC.

The count of this clone is one. This rearrangement joins TRBV28 to TRBJ1-1; the match to TRBD1 covers 11 bases. V gave up 2 bases and J gave up 4 bases; unmatched junction bases: 3. The CDR3 is 15 residues long. Germline CDR1 reads MDHEN; CDR2 reads SYDVKM. The CDR3 protein is CASSLVGTGGTEAFF. The CDR3, as DNA: TGTGCCAGCAGTTTAGTTGGGACAGGGGGCACTGAAGCTTTCTTT.

The V call is TRBV28, the J call TRBJ1-2; 9 bases are shared with TRBD1. The germline V gene has CDR1 MDHEN and CDR2 SYDVKM. This CDR3 is 13 amino acids long. V shed 5 bases and J 9 bases; nucleotides not matched to a gene: 7. The CDR3: CASSSGQGLSYTF. The CDR3 bases are TGTGCCAGCAGTAGCGGACAGGGGCTGAGCTACACCTTC.

This clone was seen once. CDR3 amino acids: CASSVTGYSYGYTF. CDR3 in DNA: TGTGCCAGCAGTGTGACAGGGTACTCCTATGGCTACACCTTC. The V and J genes are TRBV6-4 and TRBJ1-2, with 7 positions matching TRBD1. CDR1 and CDR2 from the germline V gene are MRHNA and SNTAGT. This CDR3 comprises 14 residues. The junction had 6 bases not matched to a gene; V was cut back by 4 bases and J by 4 bases.

This rearrangement joins TRBV28 to TRBJ2-2; tentatively, D is TRBD1 (6 bases). The germline gives CDR1 MDHEN, CDR2 SYDVKM. V lost 2 bases and J 7 bases, leaving 14 bases between the germline ends. The CDR3 extends over 15 amino acids. CDR3 sequence: CASSLAGVRVGELFF. The CDR3 bases are TGTGCCAGCAGTTTAGCAGGGGTTCGCGTCGGGGAGCTGTTTTTT.

The rearrangement links TRBV2 to TRBJ1-2; perhaps TRBD1 as D (5 bases). Deletions cut 7 bases from V and 6 bases from J, with 15 bases between. Germline-derived CDR1 and CDR2 are SNHLY and FYNNEI. This CDR3 contains 13 residues. The CDR3 sequence is CASKEERGDGYTF. The CDR3 region has the DNA TGTGCCAGCAAGGAGGAGAGGGGCGATGGCTACACCTTC.

V gene TRBV4-1 combines with J gene TRBJ2-1; D is uncertain. The CDR3 consists of 14 residues. From germline, CDR1 is MGHRA and CDR2 YSYEKL. Trimming stripped 7 bases from V and 0 bases from J, with 10 bases between. CDR3 loop: CASKGHRSYNEQFF. DNA for the CDR3: TGCGCCAGCAAAGGCCACCGCTCCTACAATGAGCAGTTCTTC.

The V call is TRBV5-1, the J call TRBJ1-1; possibly TRBD1 for D (5 bases). The CDR3 contains 14 residues. CDR1 is SGHRS, CDR2 YFSETQ, per germline. The germline V and J ends were trimmed by 4 bases and 1 base, with 11 bases remaining between them. The chain's CDR3 is CASSPPGRNTEAFF. In nucleotides, the CDR3 is TGCGCCAGCAGCCCCCCGGGACGGAACACTGAAGCTTTCTTT.

This chain uses TRBV7-9 with TRBJ1-5; D might be TRBD1 (5 bases). Germline V lookup: CDR1 SEHNR, CDR2 FQNEAQ (reference sequence). CDR3 length: 12 amino acids. Trimming stripped 3 bases from V and 6 bases from J, with 6 bases between. The CDR3 nucleotides are TGTGCCAGCAGCTTGGGGGTTCAGCCCCAGCATTTT. Translation gives CASSLGVQPQHF.

The chain couples TRBV2 to TRBJ1-6, with D tentatively TRBD1 (6 bases). Germline lookup yields CDR1 SNHLY and CDR2 FYNNEI. CDR3 length: 13 residues. CDR3 region: CAVGGRGNSPLHF. Here the CDR3 DNA reads TGTGCGGTGGGGGGGCGCGGGAATTCACCCCTCCACTTT.